The 23 T cell receptor beta chains below were found in one sample sequenced in a study of blood T cell repertoires in COVID-19. This table comes from immunoSEQ multiplex PCR, and its TCRdb copy is limited to in-frame clones, with some not included. The sample includes hundreds of thousands of clones, approximately 91% of them seen just once. Material for sequencing was PBMCs or T cells enriched from blood (not recorded which). All receptors derive from a woman between 40 and 55 years old with acute COVID-19.

The gene calls are TRBV6-5 and TRBJ2-5, with 13 positions matching TRBD2. This CDR3 spans 13 amino acids. Looked up from germline, CDR1 is MNHEY and CDR2 is SVGAGI. V lost 6 bases, J lost 9 bases, and 4 bases stayed unmatched. As DNA, the CDR3 is TGTGCCAGCAGACTAGCGGGGGGGGAGGCCCAGTACTTC. This sequence encodes CASRLAGGEAQYF.

This clone was seen only a few times. The sample has other DNA sequences that encode this CDR3 too. This rearrangement joins TRBV30 to TRBJ2-5, with D unclear. The CDR3 contains 11 residues. V was trimmed by 0 bases and J by 4 bases, leaving 3 bases between them. Germline CDR1 is GTSNPN and CDR2 is SVGIG (reference sequence). The CDR3 DNA sequence: TGTGCCTGGAGTGTACTAGAGACCCAGTACTTC. It specifies CAWSVLETQYF.

The chain combines TRBV20-1 with TRBJ1-2, with D possibly TRBD1 on 5 matching bases. The CDR3 is 10 residues long. The germline gives CDR1 DFQATT, CDR2 SNEGSKA (reference sequence). The CDR3 coding sequence is TGCGCTTCCCAGGGTTCGGTCTACACCTTC. This encodes CASQGSVYTF.

This chain links TRBV19 with TRBJ1-3; 7 bases fit TRBD1. V gave up 9 bases and J gave up 1 base; unmatched junction bases: 18. The CDR3 runs to 18 residues. In germline, CDR1 is LNHDA, CDR2 SQIVND (reference sequence). DNA of the CDR3: TGTGCCAGCGCAACGCCCGGGGCAGGGGGATTTTCTGGAAACACCATATATTTT. This codes for CASATPGAGGFSGNTIYF.

Note on this clone: Other DNA sequences in the sample encode the same CDR3. V is TRBV7-9 and J is TRBJ1-1; D unclear. The CDR3 runs to 13 residues. V lost 0 bases and J lost 0, with 2 bases in between. Germline loops: CDR1 SEHNR, CDR2 FQNEAQ (reference sequence). CDR3 sequence (DNA): TGTGCCAGCAGCTTAGCTATGAACACTGAAGCTTTCTTT. This encodes CASSLAMNTEAFF.

CDR3 in DNA: TGTGCCAGCAGTGAAGCGCCGCGTAGTGGAAACACCATATATTTT. The encoded protein is CASSEAPRSGNTIYF. The chain combines TRBV2 with TRBJ1-3; D is undetermined. Trimming removed 0 bases at V and 3 bases at J, with 9 bases between. Germline loops: CDR1 SNHLY, CDR2 FYNNEI. This CDR3 has 15 amino acids.

The V and J genes are TRBV12-3 or TRBV12-4 and TRBJ2-7; TRBD2 matches at 9 bases. The junction had 3 bases not matched to a gene; V was cut back by 6 bases and J by 3 bases. The CDR3 runs to 13 residues. CDR3 in DNA: TGTGCCAGCAGGGGACTAGCCGACTACGAGCAGTACTTC. Its protein product is CASRGLADYEQYF.

This chain uses TRBV5-6 with TRBJ1-2; weak D call: TRBD1 (5 bases). The CDR3 contains 14 residues. Deletions cut 1 base from V and 8 bases from J, with 15 bases between. Germline V gene lookup returns CDR1 SGHDT and CDR2 YYEEEE. This CDR3 reads CASSLSVQGQGYTF. The CDR3 nucleotides read TGTGCCAGCAGCTTGTCGGTTCAGGGTCAAGGCTACACCTTC.

This rearrangement joins TRBV5-8 to TRBJ1-6, with D unclear. Deletions cut 4 bases from V and 8 bases from J, with 16 bases between. Germline-derived CDR1 and CDR2 are SGHTS and YDEGEE. The CDR3 is made up of 15 amino acids. As DNA, the CDR3 is TGTGCCAGCAGCCAAATGACTATTTCCGATTCACCCCTCCACTTT. This encodes CASSQMTISDSPLHF. Based on the CDR3 plus reference TRBV5-8 and TRBJ1-6, the full variable domain is EAGVTQSPTHLIKTRGQQATLRCSPISGHTSVYWYQQALGLGLQFLLWYDEGEERNRGNFPPRFSGRQFPNYSSELNVNALELEDSALYLCASSQMTISDSPLHFGNGTRLTVT.

This clone was counted between two and nine times. V usage is TRBV9 and J usage is TRBJ2-3, with TRBD1 identical over 8 bases. V shed 4 bases and J 3 bases; nucleotides not matched to a gene: 13. Germline CDR1 is SGDLS and CDR2 is YYNGEE. This CDR3 spans 17 amino acids. The CDR3 DNA reads TGTGCCAGCAGCCTCGGACCAGGGGGCGCCTCAACAGATACGCAGTATTTT. Protein product: CASSLGPGGASTDTQYF.

V usage is TRBV18 and J usage is TRBJ2-7; perhaps TRBD2 as D (6 bases). Trimming shortened V by 5 bases and J by 2 bases, and 16 bases separated the two germline ends. The germline V gene encodes CDR1 KGHSH and CDR2 LQKENI. The CDR3 contains 15 residues. The CDR3 region has the DNA TGTGCCAGCTCAAAACAGGATTCGGGGGCCTACGAGCAGTACTTC. This sequence encodes CASSKQDSGAYEQYF.

The rearrangement uses TRBV2 and TRBJ2-2; D remains ambiguous. CDR1 is SNHLY, CDR2 FYNNEI, per germline. This CDR3 is 15 amino acids long. V was trimmed by 6 bases and J by 5 bases, leaving 16 bases between them. In DNA form, the CDR3 reads TGTGCCAGCAGAACCTTTGGGCAGCCGACCGGGGAGCTGTTTTTT. Translation gives CASRTFGQPTGELFF.

This clone was counted a single time. V is TRBV5-1 and J is TRBJ2-5; no clear D gene. Germline V gene sequence: CDR1 SGHRS, CDR2 YFSETQ. V lost 0 bases and J 4 bases, leaving 7 bases between the germline ends. This CDR3 is built from 13 residues. DNA for the CDR3: TGCGCCAGCAGCTTGGAGTCCGGAGAGACCCAGTACTTC. This sequence encodes CASSLESGETQYF. The variable domain in full, with the rest retrieved from reference TRBV5-1 and TRBJ2-5, is KAGVTQTPRYLIKTRGQQVTLSCSPISGHRSVSWYQQTPGQGLQFLFEYFSETQRNKGNFPGRFSGRQFSNSRSEMNVSTLELGDSALYLCASSLESGETQYFGPGTRLLVL.

The rearrangement joins TRBV3-1 (or the pseudogene TRBV3-2) to TRBJ1-3, with D perhaps matching TRBD1 (5 bases). V lost 4 bases and J 0 bases, leaving 10 bases between the germline ends. The CDR3 runs to 15 residues. Germline lookup yields CDR1 LGHDT and CDR2 YNNKEL (reference sequence). Here the CDR3 reads CASSLTGDSGNTIYF. The CDR3, as DNA: TGTGCCAGCAGCCTCACAGGCGACTCTGGAAACACCATATATTTT.

V gene TRBV19 combines with J gene TRBJ1-1, with D tentatively TRBD1 (5 bases). CDR3 length: 15 residues. Trimming left V 6 bases short and J 5 bases short, with 19 bases between. Germline values: CDR1 LNHDA, CDR2 SQIVND (reference sequence). The DNA for the CDR3 is TGTGCCAGTAGATCCGGGAGGGGAAGAGAGACTGAAGCTTTCTTT. Translation: CASRSGRGRETEAFF.

The CDR3 nucleotides are TGTGCCAGCAGCAAGAGGTCGAGCTCCTACAATGAGCAGTTCTTC. This encodes CASSKRSSSYNEQFF. The rearrangement links TRBV9 to TRBJ2-1; D gene unclear. This CDR3 has 15 amino acids. Trimming stripped 4 bases from V and 0 bases from J, with 11 bases between. CDR1 and CDR2 (germline): SGDLS, YYNGEE.

The genes are TRBV5-6 and TRBJ2-5, with D uncertain. This CDR3 spans 11 amino acids. Germline V CDR1 and CDR2: SGHDT, YYEEEE. Trimming pared 0 bases from V and 5 bases from J, leaving 2 bases between. The CDR3, as DNA: TGTGCCAGCAGCTTGGCGGAGACCCAGTACTTC. Its protein product is CASSLAETQYF.

The chain links TRBV4-1 to TRBJ2-1; D remains ambiguous. Germline V gene lookup returns CDR1 MGHRA and CDR2 YSYEKL. V shed 1 base and J shed 15 bases, with 13 bases lying between them. There are 12 residues in the CDR3. CDR3 protein: CASSQAPGATFF. The CDR3 region has the DNA TGCGCCAGCAGCCAAGCCCCCGGAGCCACGTTCTTC.

This chain uses TRBV5-1 with TRBJ1-6; no clear D gene. Trimming removed 2 bases at V and 7 bases at J, with 13 bases between. The CDR3 contains 15 residues. Germline V CDR1 and CDR2: SGHRS, YFSETQ. The CDR3, as DNA: TGCGCCAGCAGCTTCATCGCTGGCGGGAATTCACCCCTCCACTTT. It is translated as CASSFIAGGNSPLHF.

The chain has TRBV15 and TRBJ1-2; possibly TRBD1 for D (6 bases). CDR3 size: 12 residues. Trimming left V 9 bases short and J 0 bases short, with 8 bases between. CDR1 and CDR2 (germline): LNHNV, YYDKDF (reference sequence). The CDR3 DNA is TGTGCCACACAGGGTACTAACTATGGCTACACCTTC. Its protein is CATQGTNYGYTF.

The J gene is TRBJ2-6, the V gene TRBV30; perhaps TRBD1 as D (6 bases). This CDR3 comprises 15 residues. CDR1 and CDR2 (germline): GTSNPN, SVGIG (reference sequence). Between the trimmed V and J ends, which lost 1 base and 0 bases, there was a span of 7 bases. The CDR3 bases are TGTGCCTGGAGTGCAGGGGTCTCTGGGGCCAACGTCCTGACTTTC. It is translated as CAWSAGVSGANVLTF.

This clone was found a few times. The chain links TRBV29-1 to TRBJ1-2; D is undetermined. Germline V gene sequence: CDR1 SQVTM, CDR2 ANQGSEA. V lost 8 bases and J lost 8, with 15 bases in between. The CDR3 totals 11 residues. CDR3 sequence: CSTYGGRGYTF. The CDR3, as DNA: TGCAGCACATACGGAGGGAGGGGCTACACCTTC.

The chain has TRBV3-1 (or the pseudogene TRBV3-2) and TRBJ1-4; 7 positions match TRBD1. With 4 bases clipped from V and 7 bases from J, the junction kept 9 bases outside the gene matches. This CDR3 has 15 amino acids. Looked up from germline, CDR1 is LGHDT and CDR2 is YNNKEL (reference sequence). CDR3 in DNA: TGTGCCAGCAGCCTGTACAGGGGAGTGGGTGAAAAACTGTTTTTT. It is translated as CASSLYRGVGEKLFF.